This T cell receptor beta chain was identified in a study of patients and donors after allogeneic stem cell transplantation. V dropped 1 base and J dropped 1 base, with 11 bases sitting between them. This CDR3 is 16 amino acids long. Germline lookup yields CDR1 LGHNA and CDR2 YNFKEQ. TCRdb reprocessed the RT-PCR reads with MiXCR, giving one entry per CDR3 protein. The sample shows more than 850,000 distinct CDR3 sequences, 15% to 20% of them seen only once. The sample taken for sequencing was blood, either unsorted or a sorted T cell fraction (not recorded which). This chain connects TRBV4-2 to TRBJ2-4; D perhaps matches TRBD2 (5 bases). This receptor was taken from a human donor who was either an allogeneic HSCT recipient or a stem cell or donor lymphocyte infusion donor (not recorded which). It is not recorded whose cells these are; they may come from a transplant donor. The CDR3 region is CASSQGEGFAKNIQYF. In DNA form, the CDR3 reads TGTGCCAGCAGCCAAGGAGAGGGCTTCGCCAAAAACATTCAGTACTTC.